This T cell receptor (beta chain) was documented in a study of blood T cell repertoires in COVID-19. Repertoires were generated with immunoSEQ multiplex PCR, while TCRdb's copy carries only in-frame clones and drops some. The sample records about 100,000 clones, roughly 85% being singletons. The trim removed 6 bases at V and 5 bases at J, leaving 3 bases unmatched. CDR3 length: 13 amino acids. Germline-derived CDR1 and CDR2 are LNHDA and SQIVND (reference sequence). This sequence was found in a man in his 70s with active or convalescent COVID-19. Sequenced: peripheral blood. The chain combines TRBV19 with TRBJ2-1, with 8 bases aligning to TRBD2. CDR3 sequence: CASRTSANNEQFF. The DNA of the CDR3 is TGTGCCAGTAGGACTAGCGCAAACAATGAGCAGTTCTTC.